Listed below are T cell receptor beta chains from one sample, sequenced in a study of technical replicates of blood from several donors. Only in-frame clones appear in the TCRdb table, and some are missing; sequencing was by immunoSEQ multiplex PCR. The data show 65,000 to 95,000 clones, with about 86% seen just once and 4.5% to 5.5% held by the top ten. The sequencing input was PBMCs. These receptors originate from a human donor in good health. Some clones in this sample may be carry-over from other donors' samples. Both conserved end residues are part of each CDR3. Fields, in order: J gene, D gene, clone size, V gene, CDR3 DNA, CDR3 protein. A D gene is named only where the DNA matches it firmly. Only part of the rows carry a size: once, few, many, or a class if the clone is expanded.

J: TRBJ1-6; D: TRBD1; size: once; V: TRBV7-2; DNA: TGTGCCAGCAGCAATACCGGGACAGGAGTTTTTTCACCCCTCCACTTT; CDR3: CASSNTGTGVFSPLHF
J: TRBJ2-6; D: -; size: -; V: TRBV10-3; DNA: TGTGCCATCAGTGGGGGGCAAGGTGGGGCCAACGTCCTGACTTTC; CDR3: CAISGGQGGANVLTF
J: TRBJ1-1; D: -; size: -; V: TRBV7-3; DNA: TGTGCCAGCAGCCCCTATACAGGGTCCGAAGCTTTCTTT; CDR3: CASSPYTGSEAFF
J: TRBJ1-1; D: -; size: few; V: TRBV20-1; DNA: TGCAGTGCTAGAGGCCCGGGAGAAGCTTTCTTT; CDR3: CSARGPGEAFF
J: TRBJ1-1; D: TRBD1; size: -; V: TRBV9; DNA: TGTGCCAGCAGCGTAGCGGGACAGGGGATTAACACTGAAGCTTTCTTT; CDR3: CASSVAGQGINTEAFF
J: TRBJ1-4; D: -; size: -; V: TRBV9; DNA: TGTGCCAGCAGCGTTGAGGGAATTGGCGAAAAACTGTTTTTT; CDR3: CASSVEGIGEKLFF
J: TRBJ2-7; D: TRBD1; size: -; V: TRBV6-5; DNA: TGTGCCAGCAGGCCCGGGACAGGGGTCTCCTACGAGCAGTACTTC; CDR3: CASRPGTGVSYEQYF
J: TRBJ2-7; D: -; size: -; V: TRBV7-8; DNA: TGTGCCAGCAGCGTCAGCTACGAGCAGTACTTC; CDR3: CASSVSYEQYF
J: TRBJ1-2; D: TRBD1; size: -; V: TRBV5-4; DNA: TGTGCCAGCGGAGGGACAGGGTCGGGCTATGGCTACACCTTC; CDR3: CASGGTGSGYGYTF
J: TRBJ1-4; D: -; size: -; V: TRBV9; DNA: TGTGCCAGCAGCGTAGGTGGAGGGCTTGCCGAAAAACTGTTTTTT; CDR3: CASSVGGGLAEKLFF
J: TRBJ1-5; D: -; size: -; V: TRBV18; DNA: TGTGCCAGCTCACCACGGGAGGGGGATATTAATCAGCCCCAGCATTTT; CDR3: CASSPREGDINQPQHF
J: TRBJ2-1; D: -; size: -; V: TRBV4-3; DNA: TGCGCCAGCAGCCAAGATTGGGCTAGGGGGTCCGATGAGCAGTTCTTC; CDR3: CASSQDWARGSDEQFF
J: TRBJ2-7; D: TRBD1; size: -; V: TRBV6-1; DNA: TGTGCCAGCAGTGAAAATCTCGACAGGGGGCGCGAGCAGTACTTC; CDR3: CASSENLDRGREQYF
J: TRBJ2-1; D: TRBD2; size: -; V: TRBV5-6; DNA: TGTGCCAGCAGCTTGTCTAGCGGCTCCTACAATGAGCAGTTCTTC; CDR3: CASSLSSGSYNEQFF